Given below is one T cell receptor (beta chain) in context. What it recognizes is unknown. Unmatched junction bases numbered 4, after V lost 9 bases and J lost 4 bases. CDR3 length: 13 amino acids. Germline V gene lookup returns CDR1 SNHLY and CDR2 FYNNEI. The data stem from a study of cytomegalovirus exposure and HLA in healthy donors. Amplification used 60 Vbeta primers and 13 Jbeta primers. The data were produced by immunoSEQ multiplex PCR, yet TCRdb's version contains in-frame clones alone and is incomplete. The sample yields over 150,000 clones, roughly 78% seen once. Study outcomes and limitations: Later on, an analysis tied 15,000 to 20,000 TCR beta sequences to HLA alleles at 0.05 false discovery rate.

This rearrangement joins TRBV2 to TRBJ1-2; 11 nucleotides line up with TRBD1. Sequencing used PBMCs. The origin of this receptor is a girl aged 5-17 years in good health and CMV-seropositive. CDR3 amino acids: CARRTGGAYGYTF. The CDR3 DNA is TGTGCCAGAAGGACAGGGGGCGCCTATGGCTACACCTTC.